These T cell receptor beta chains were read from a single sample in a study of identical twins. One entry per CDR3 protein, called by TCRdb with MiXCR from the 5' RACE reads. The sample carries 350,000 or so distinct CDR3 sequences, 9% recorded once. The sequenced material came from naive T cells sorted from blood. The receptors were sampled from a woman aged 50 to 65 in good health. The CDR3 runs from the conserved cysteine through the conserved F or W. A D gene is named only where the DNA matches it firmly. The listing skips clone size in some rows; elsewhere it reads once, few, many or a size class.

D | J | V | size | DNA | CDR3
NA | TRBJ2-1 | TRBV20-1 | few | TGCAGTGCTAGAGGTCCAGTCGTCTATGAGCAGTTCTTC | CSARGPVVYEQFF
TRBD2 | TRBJ2-5 | TRBV9 | NA | TGTGCCAGCAGCGTAGGGAGTTGGACACGACTAGCGGGAGGAGAGACCCAGTACTTC | CASSVGSWTRLAGGETQYF
NA | TRBJ2-5 | TRBV27 | many | TGTGCCAGCAGTTCCCGGGGGTTGGAGACCCAGTACTTC | CASSSRGLETQYF
TRBD2 | TRBJ2-3 | TRBV24-1 | NA | TGTGCCACCAGTGATGCGGGAGAAGTCACAGATACGCAGTATTTT | CATSDAGEVTDTQYF
NA | TRBJ2-1 | TRBV19 | few | TGTGCCAGTACCAGGGGTCAGGCAAATGAGCAGTTCTTC | CASTRGQANEQFF
NA | TRBJ2-5 | TRBV7-9 | few | TGTGCCAGCAGCCCGCCCGGGACGTTGCAAGAGACCCAGTACTTC | CASSPPGTLQETQYF
TRBD2 | TRBJ2-1 | TRBV3-1 | NA | TGTGCCAGCAGCCAATCGAAGCGGGAGGGAATTTTCGGGCAGTTCTTC | CASSQSKREGIFGQFF
NA | TRBJ1-5 | TRBV20-1 | few | TGCAGTGCTAGGCGGGGGTATCAGCCCCAGCATTTT | CSARRGYQPQHF
TRBD1 | TRBJ2-7 | TRBV5-1 | few | TGCGCCAGCAGCCCGGATGGACAGGGGTTCGGCGAGCAGTACTTC | CASSPDGQGFGEQYF
NA | TRBJ1-5 | TRBV24-1 | few | TGTGCCACCAGTGATTCCCCTGGTGGAGGCCAGCCCCAGCATTTT | CATSDSPGGGQPQHF
NA | TRBJ2-2 | TRBV7-2 | few | TGTGCCAGCAGCTCCTTTGACAGGACGGGCACCGGGGAGCTGTTTTTT | CASSSFDRTGTGELFF